This TCR beta chain originates from a study of blood T cell repertoires in COVID-19. Study background: The United States, Italy and Spain were the sources of the acute and convalescent COVID-19 samples.

Per germline, CDR1 LGHDT and CDR2 YNNKEL (reference sequence). J was trimmed by 7 bases and V by 6 bases; bases with no gene match: 4. CDR3 length equals 13 residues. Recruited during active infection, patients (from Seattle) were subsequently followed longitudinally. Per the authors' pipeline: Estimates of nucleated cell counts were drawn from the amplification of reference gene primers. Sequencing used immunoSEQ multiplex PCR; TCRdb keeps in-frame clones, though not all of them. The V and J calls and clone size were taken over from that table, and D and trimming were inferred from the DNA. The repertoire includes approximately 79,000 clones, approximately 84% of them detected once, and around 13% sits in the top ten.

The material sequenced was peripheral blood. This sequence originates from a man aged 50 or older with COVID-19, enrolled during active disease. The J gene is TRBJ1-5, the V gene TRBV3-1 (or the pseudogene TRBV3-2); TRBD1 aligns across 9 bases. CDR3 bases: TGTGCCAGCAGACAGGGGGCAGGGCAGCCCCAGCATTTT. This gives the protein CASRQGAGQPQHF.